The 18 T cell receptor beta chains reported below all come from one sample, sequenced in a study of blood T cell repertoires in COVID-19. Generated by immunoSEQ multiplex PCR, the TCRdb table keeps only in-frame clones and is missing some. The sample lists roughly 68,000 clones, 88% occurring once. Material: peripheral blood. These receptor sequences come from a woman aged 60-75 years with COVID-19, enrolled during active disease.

The CDR3 here is CASSQDRGAPTEYEQYF. Here the CDR3 DNA reads TGCGCCAGCAGCCAAGATCGCGGGGCCCCCACAGAGTACGAGCAGTACTTC. This sequence joins TRBV4-3 and TRBJ2-7; perhaps TRBD2 as D (6 bases). From germline, CDR1 is LGHNA and CDR2 YSLEER. The germline V and J ends were trimmed by 0 bases and 4 bases, with 19 bases remaining between them. The length of the CDR3 is 17 residues.

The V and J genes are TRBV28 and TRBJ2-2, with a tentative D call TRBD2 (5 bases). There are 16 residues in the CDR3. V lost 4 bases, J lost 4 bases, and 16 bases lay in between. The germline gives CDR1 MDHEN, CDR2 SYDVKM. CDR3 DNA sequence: TGTGCCAGCAGTTCGTTTGACTATTGGGGCACCGGGGAGCTGTTTTTT. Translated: CASSSFDYWGTGELFF.

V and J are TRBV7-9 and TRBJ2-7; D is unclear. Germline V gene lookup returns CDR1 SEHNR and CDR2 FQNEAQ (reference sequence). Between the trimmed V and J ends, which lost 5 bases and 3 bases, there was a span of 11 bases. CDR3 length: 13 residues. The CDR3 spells CASSLTPGYEQYF. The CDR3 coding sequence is TGTGCCAGCAGCCTTACGCCCGGCTACGAGCAGTACTTC.

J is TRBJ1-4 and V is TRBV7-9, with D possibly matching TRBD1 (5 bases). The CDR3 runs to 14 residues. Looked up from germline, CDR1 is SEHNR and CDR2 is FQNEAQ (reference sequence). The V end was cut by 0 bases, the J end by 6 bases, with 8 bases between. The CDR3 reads CASSLAQGDEKLFF. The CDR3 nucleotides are TGTGCCAGCAGCTTAGCCCAGGGCGATGAAAAACTGTTTTTT.

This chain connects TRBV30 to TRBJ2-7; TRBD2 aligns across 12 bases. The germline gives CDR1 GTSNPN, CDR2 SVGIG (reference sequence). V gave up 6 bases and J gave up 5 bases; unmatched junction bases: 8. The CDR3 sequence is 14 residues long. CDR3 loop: CACLKTSGGDEQYF. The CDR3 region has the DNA TGTGCCTGCCTAAAGACTAGCGGGGGTGACGAGCAGTACTTC.

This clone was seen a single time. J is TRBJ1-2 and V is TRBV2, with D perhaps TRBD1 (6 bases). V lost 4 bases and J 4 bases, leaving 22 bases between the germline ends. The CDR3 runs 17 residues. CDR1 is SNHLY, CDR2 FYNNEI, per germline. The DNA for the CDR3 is TGTGCCAGCAGTGTAGGGACATACCCCCGCGAGGGCTATGGCTACACCTTC. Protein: CASSVGTYPREGYGYTF.

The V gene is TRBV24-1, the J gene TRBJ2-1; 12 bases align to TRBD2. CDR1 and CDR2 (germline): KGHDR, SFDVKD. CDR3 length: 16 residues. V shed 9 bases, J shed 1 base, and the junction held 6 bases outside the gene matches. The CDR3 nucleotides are TGTGCCACCGGGAAGACTAGCGGGAGATCCTACAATGAGCAGTTCTTC. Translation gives CATGKTSGRSYNEQFF.

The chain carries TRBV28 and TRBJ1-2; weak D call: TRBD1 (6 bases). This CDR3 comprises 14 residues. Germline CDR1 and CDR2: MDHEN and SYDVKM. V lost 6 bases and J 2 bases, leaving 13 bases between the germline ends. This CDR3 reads CASRGQGLNYGYTF. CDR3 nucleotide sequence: TGTGCCAGCAGAGGGCAGGGGCTCAACTATGGCTACACCTTC.

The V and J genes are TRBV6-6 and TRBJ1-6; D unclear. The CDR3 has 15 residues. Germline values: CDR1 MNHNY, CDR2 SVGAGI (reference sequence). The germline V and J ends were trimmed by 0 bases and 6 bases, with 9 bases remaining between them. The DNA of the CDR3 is TGTGCCAGCAGTTACTCACGGGATTTTAATTCACCCCTCCACTTT. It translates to CASSYSRDFNSPLHF.

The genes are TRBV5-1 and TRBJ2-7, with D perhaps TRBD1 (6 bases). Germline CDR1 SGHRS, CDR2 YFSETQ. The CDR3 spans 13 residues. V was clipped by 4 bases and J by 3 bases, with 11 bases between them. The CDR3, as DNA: TGCGCCAGCAGCCTCGGACAGTACTACGAGCAGTACTTC. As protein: CASSLGQYYEQYF.

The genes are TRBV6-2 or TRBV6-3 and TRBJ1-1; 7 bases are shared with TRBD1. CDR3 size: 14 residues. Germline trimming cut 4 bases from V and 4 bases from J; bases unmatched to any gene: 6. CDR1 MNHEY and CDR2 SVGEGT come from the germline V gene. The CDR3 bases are TGTGCCAGCAGTTCAAGCCAGGGGGGCACTGAAGCTTTCTTT. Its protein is CASSSSQGGTEAFF.

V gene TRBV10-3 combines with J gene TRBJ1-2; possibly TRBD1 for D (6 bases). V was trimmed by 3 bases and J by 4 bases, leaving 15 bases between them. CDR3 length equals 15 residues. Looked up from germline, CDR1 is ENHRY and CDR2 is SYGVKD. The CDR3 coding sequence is TGTGCCATCAGTGAACGAGGGGGGGGCTTCTATGGCTACACCTTC. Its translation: CAISERGGGFYGYTF.

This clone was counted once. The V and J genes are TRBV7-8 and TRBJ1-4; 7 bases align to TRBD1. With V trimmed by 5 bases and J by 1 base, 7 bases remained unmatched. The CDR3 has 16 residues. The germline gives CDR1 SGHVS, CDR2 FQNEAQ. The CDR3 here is CASSEAGGGTNEKLFF. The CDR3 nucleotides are TGTGCCAGCAGCGAAGCAGGGGGAGGAACTAATGAAAAACTGTTTTTT.

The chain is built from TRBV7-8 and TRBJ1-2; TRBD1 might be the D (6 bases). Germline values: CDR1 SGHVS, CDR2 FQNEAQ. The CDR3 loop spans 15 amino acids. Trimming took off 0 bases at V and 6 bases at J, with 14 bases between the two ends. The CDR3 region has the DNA TGTGCCAGCAGCTTAGCTGGACAGTACTCGGATGGCTACACCTTC. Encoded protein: CASSLAGQYSDGYTF.

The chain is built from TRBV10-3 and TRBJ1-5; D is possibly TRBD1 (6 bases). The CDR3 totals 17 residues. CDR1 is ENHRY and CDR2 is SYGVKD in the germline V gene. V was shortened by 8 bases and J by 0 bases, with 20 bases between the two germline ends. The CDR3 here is CAISKADRRYSNQPQHF. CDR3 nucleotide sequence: TGTGCCATCTCGAAGGCAGACAGGAGATATAGCAATCAGCCCCAGCATTTT.

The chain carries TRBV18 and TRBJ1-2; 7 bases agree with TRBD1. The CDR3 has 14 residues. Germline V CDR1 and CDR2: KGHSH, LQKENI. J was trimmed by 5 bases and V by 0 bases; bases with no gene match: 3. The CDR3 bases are TGTGCCAGCTCACCACCGGCAGGGGGTTATGGCTACACCTTC. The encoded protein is CASSPPAGGYGYTF.

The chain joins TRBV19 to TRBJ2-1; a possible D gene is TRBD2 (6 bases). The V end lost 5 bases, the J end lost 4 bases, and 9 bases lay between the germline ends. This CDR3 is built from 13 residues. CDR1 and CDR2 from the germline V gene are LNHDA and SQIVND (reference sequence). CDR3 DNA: TGTGCCAGTAGTCTCGGGACTTACAATGAGCAGTTCTTC. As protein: CASSLGTYNEQFF.

CDR3 region: CASRLRDRLSRSYNEQFF. The CDR3 region has the DNA TGTGCCAGCAGGCTCCGGGACAGGCTTTCTCGCTCCTACAATGAGCAGTTCTTC. This sequence joins TRBV11-2 and TRBJ2-1; TRBD1 matches at 8 bases. Germline CDR1 reads SGHAT; CDR2 reads FQNNGV. Trimming cost V 6 bases and J 0 bases; bases outside gene matches: 13. CDR3 length: 18 residues. Drawing the rest from reference TRBV11-2 and TRBJ2-1, the complete variable domain is EAGVAQSPRYKIIEKRQSVAFWCNPISGHATLYWYQQILGQGPKLLIQFQNNGVVDDSQLPKDRFSAERLKGVDSTLKIQPAKLEDSAVYLCASRLRDRLSRSYNEQFFGPGTRLTVL.